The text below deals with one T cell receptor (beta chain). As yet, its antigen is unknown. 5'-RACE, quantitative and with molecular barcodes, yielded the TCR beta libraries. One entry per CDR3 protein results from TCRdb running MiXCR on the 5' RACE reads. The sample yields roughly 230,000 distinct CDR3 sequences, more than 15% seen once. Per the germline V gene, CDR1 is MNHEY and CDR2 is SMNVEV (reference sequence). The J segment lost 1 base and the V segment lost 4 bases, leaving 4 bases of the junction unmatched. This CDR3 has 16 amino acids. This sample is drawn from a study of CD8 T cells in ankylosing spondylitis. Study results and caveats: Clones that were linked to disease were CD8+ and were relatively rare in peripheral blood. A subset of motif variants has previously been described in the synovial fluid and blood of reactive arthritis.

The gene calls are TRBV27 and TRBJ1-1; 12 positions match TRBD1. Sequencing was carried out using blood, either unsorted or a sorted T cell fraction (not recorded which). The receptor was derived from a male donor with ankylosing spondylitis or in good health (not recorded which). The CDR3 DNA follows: TGTGCCAGCAGTTCGGGGACAGGGGGCCAGAACACTGAAGCTTTCTTT. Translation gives CASSSGTGGQNTEAFF.